These 5 T cell receptor beta chains share one sample of origin, sequenced in a study of shared T cell receptors in the human thymus. The method was immunoSEQ multiplex PCR; TCRdb's version includes in-frame clones alone and lacks a portion of them. The table shows 700,000 or so clones, with 80% to 90% occurring only once. These data were likewise used in another study, on human thymus T cells.

Input material: thymocytes. The receptors were sampled from a girl under three years old with a congenital heart defect.

This clone was recorded once. The chain joins TRBV2 to TRBJ1-3; D uncertain. V lost 6 bases to trimming and J lost 0 bases, with 9 bases between them. This CDR3 comprises 14 residues. Germline assignment: CDR1 SNHLY and CDR2 FYNNEI. CDR3 sequence: CASRNEHSGNTIYF. CDR3 sequence (DNA): TGTGCCAGCAGGAACGAGCACTCTGGAAACACCATATATTTT.

The chain recombines TRBV12-5 with TRBJ2-7; 8 bases agree with TRBD1. The CDR3 extends over 17 amino acids. The trim removed 0 bases at V and 5 bases at J, leaving 12 bases unmatched. Germline CDR1 and CDR2: LGHNT and FRNRAP. Here the CDR3 reads CASGLVGQGRWGHEQYF. CDR3 DNA: TGTGCTAGTGGTTTGGTAGGACAGGGTCGCTGGGGACACGAGCAGTACTTC.

In DNA, the CDR3 is TGTGCCAGCAGTTTCAAAGAAGCTTTCTTT. Residues: CASSFKEAFF. The V call is TRBV28, the J call TRBJ1-1; D is unclear. Trimming removed 3 bases at V and 8 bases at J, with 4 bases between. The CDR3 spans 10 residues. The germline gives CDR1 MDHEN, CDR2 SYDVKM.

This clone was recorded a few times. This chain uses TRBV28 with TRBJ1-1, with D possibly TRBD1 on 5 matching bases. Germline CDR1 MDHEN, CDR2 SYDVKM. V gave up 8 bases and J gave up 6 bases, with 16 bases separating them. There are 13 residues in the CDR3. The CDR3 DNA follows: TGTGCCAGCCTCATAAGGGGCAGGGCTGAAGCTTTCTTT. This encodes CASLIRGRAEAFF.

This chain uses TRBV7-2 with TRBJ2-7; 7 bases align to TRBD2. The CDR3 has 17 residues. Germline assignment: CDR1 SGHTA and CDR2 FQGNSA. J was trimmed by 2 bases and V by 2 bases; bases with no gene match: 12. CDR3 bases: TGTGCCAGCAGCTTAACGTCCATGAGCGGGGTCCCCTACGAGCAGTACTTC. Translation: CASSLTSMSGVPYEQYF.